These T cell receptor beta chains were read from a single sample in a study of blood T cell repertoires in COVID-19. Repertoires were generated with immunoSEQ multiplex PCR, while TCRdb's copy carries only in-frame clones and drops some. The sample lists tens of thousands of clones, more than 80% seen once, with less than 7.5% in the top ten. Sequencing was performed on peripheral blood. Source of these receptors: a woman aged 80 or older with active COVID-19. CDR3s include the opening cysteine and the closing phenylalanine or tryptophan. The D gene is left open where the match is weak. Clone sizes are given selectively: once, few, many, or a class where the clone is expanded.

V gene: TRBV5-4
clone size: -
J gene: TRBJ2-1
D gene: TRBD2
CDR3 DNA: TGTGCCAGCAGCTCGAGGACTAGCGGGAGGGCCAATGAGCAGTTCTTC
CDR3 protein: CASSSRTSGRANEQFF

V gene: TRBV4-2
clone size: -
J gene: TRBJ2-7
D gene: TRBD2
CDR3 DNA: TGTGCCAGCAGCCAAGAGGCTAGCGGGAGGCAGGCTGAGCAGTACTTC
CDR3 protein: CASSQEASGRQAEQYF

V gene: TRBV6-2/TRBV6-3
clone size: -
J gene: TRBJ2-7
D gene: -
CDR3 DNA: TGTGCCAGCAGTTCCACCAGGGACGAGCAGTACTTC
CDR3 protein: CASSSTRDEQYF

V gene: TRBV2
clone size: -
J gene: TRBJ2-4
D gene: -
CDR3 DNA: TGTGCCAGCAGGGTGGACAGCAAAAACATTCAGTACTTC
CDR3 protein: CASRVDSKNIQYF

V gene: TRBV28
clone size: -
J gene: TRBJ2-3
D gene: -
CDR3 DNA: TGTGCCAGCCTGGGAGCGGCGAGGGTGGATACGCAGTATTTT
CDR3 protein: CASLGAARVDTQYF

V gene: TRBV7-3
clone size: few
J gene: TRBJ1-1
D gene: -
CDR3 DNA: TGTGCCAGCAGCTTAAATTCAGCAGGGAACACTGAAGCTTTCTTT
CDR3 protein: CASSLNSAGNTEAFF

V gene: TRBV4-2
clone size: -
J gene: TRBJ2-3
D gene: TRBD2
CDR3 DNA: TGTGCCAGCGGGGGATGGACTAGCGGGAGGGCCGTGGATACGCAGTATTTT
CDR3 protein: CASGGWTSGRAVDTQYF

V gene: TRBV10-1
clone size: -
J gene: TRBJ1-1
D gene: -
CDR3 DNA: TGCGCCAGCAGTGTAACAGGGCCCAACCCTGAAGCTTTCTTT
CDR3 protein: CASSVTGPNPEAFF

V gene: TRBV5-6
clone size: -
J gene: TRBJ1-1
D gene: -
CDR3 DNA: TGTGCCAGCAGCCGGACAGCCTACACTGAAGCTTTCTTT
CDR3 protein: CASSRTAYTEAFF

V gene: TRBV19
clone size: -
J gene: TRBJ1-4
D gene: TRBD1
CDR3 DNA: TGTGCCAGTAGTCGGACAGGGGGCCTTGAAAAACTGTTTTTT
CDR3 protein: CASSRTGGLEKLFF

V gene: TRBV15
clone size: once
J gene: TRBJ2-1
D gene: -
CDR3 DNA: TGTGCCACCAGCAAAGAATTAGGGGGAAGCTCCTACAATGAGCAGTTCTTC
CDR3 protein: CATSKELGGSSYNEQFF

V gene: TRBV25-1
clone size: -
J gene: TRBJ2-5
D gene: TRBD1
CDR3 DNA: TGTGCCAGCAGTGGTGGAGGGGACAGGGGAGAGACCCAGTACTTC
CDR3 protein: CASSGGGDRGETQYF

V gene: TRBV30
clone size: -
J gene: TRBJ1-5
D gene: TRBD1
CDR3 DNA: TGTGCCTGGAGTGTACAGGGGGCCGGGATTATCGGCAATCAGCCCCAGCATTTT
CDR3 protein: CAWSVQGAGIIGNQPQHF

V gene: TRBV5-4
clone size: -
J gene: TRBJ2-2
D gene: TRBD1
CDR3 DNA: TGTGCCAGCAGCTCCGGACAGGGCATGCAGACCGGGGAGCTGTTTTTT
CDR3 protein: CASSSGQGMQTGELFF

V gene: TRBV28
clone size: -
J gene: TRBJ2-5
D gene: -
CDR3 DNA: TGTGCCAGCAGTTTAGTGCCTACAGGGTTGGAGACCCAGTACTTC
CDR3 protein: CASSLVPTGLETQYF

V gene: TRBV5-1
clone size: -
J gene: TRBJ2-5
D gene: TRBD2
CDR3 DNA: TGCGCCAGCAGCTTGGGTTTTGTAGCGGGATCACAAGAGACCCAGTACTTC
CDR3 protein: CASSLGFVAGSQETQYF

V gene: TRBV11-2
clone size: -
J gene: TRBJ2-7
D gene: TRBD2
CDR3 DNA: TGTGCCAGCAGCTTAGATGGGGGAGCTAGCGGGCTCTACGAGCAGTACTTC
CDR3 protein: CASSLDGGASGLYEQYF

V gene: TRBV18
clone size: -
J gene: TRBJ2-1
D gene: -
CDR3 DNA: TGTGCCAGCTCACCTGGGCCCCTCAATGAGCAGTTCTTC
CDR3 protein: CASSPGPLNEQFF